Each of the 3 T cell receptor beta chains below was sequenced from the same sample in a study of CD8+CD57+ T cells in acquired aplastic anemia. The template used for profiling TCR beta VDJ and CDR3 was genomic DNA. Each CDR3 protein gets one entry after TCRdb re-called the reads with MiXCR. The data hold 310,000 or so distinct CDR3 sequences, with under 65% observed a single time. Before being chosen for sequencing, patients had shown CD8+CD57+ cell expansion by flow cytometry. The sequenced material came from sorted CD4+, CD8+, or CD8+CD57+ T cells (not recorded which) from PBMCs. Every receptor here comes from a human donor with aplastic anemia.

The V and J genes are TRBV10-3 and TRBJ1-1; tentatively, D is TRBD1 (5 bases). Trimming took off 3 bases at V and 7 bases at J, with 21 bases between the two ends. This CDR3 region has 16 residues. Germline V lookup: CDR1 ENHRY, CDR2 SYGVKD. The CDR3 is CAISDDGPPQRGEAFF. In nucleotides, the CDR3 is TGTGCCATCAGTGATGACGGACCCCCCCAAAGGGGTGAAGCTTTCTTT.

The rearrangement joins TRBV7-6 to TRBJ2-7; D gene unclear. This CDR3 has 12 residues. V shed 5 bases and J shed 6 bases, with 11 bases lying between them. Germline values: CDR1 SGHVS, CDR2 FNYEAQ. The CDR3 sequence is CASSPGVPEQYF. For the CDR3, the DNA is TGTGCCAGCAGCCCTGGGGTTCCCGAGCAGTACTTC.

The V call is TRBV5-1, the J call TRBJ2-3, with D hard to call. Germline V gene lookup returns CDR1 SGHRS and CDR2 YFSETQ. The V and J ends lost 3 bases and 0 bases respectively, with 8 bases between them. The length of the CDR3 is 14 residues. For the CDR3, the DNA is TGCGCCAGCAGCTCTGCCGGCAGCACAGATACGCAGTATTTT. It translates to CASSSAGSTDTQYF. The variable domain in full, completed from reference TRBV5-1 and TRBJ2-3, reads KAGVTQTPRYLIKTRGQQVTLSCSPISGHRSVSWYQQTPGQGLQFLFEYFSETQRNKGNFPGRFSGRQFSNSRSEMNVSTLELGDSALYLCASSSAGSTDTQYFGPGTRLTVL.